This T cell receptor beta chain derives from a study of T-cell memory formation after mild COVID-19. Study findings and constraints: Nothing confirmed that second-wave clones peaking on day 37 were specific for SARS-CoV-2.

A note on this clonotype: The target antigen is unknown.

Amplification by 5'RACE using constant-segment primers produced TCR alpha and TCR beta cDNA libraries that carried sample barcodes and UMIs. In TCRdb, the 5' RACE reads were re-called with MiXCR into one record per CDR3 protein. The repertoire holds around 300,000 distinct CDR3 sequences, with roughly an eighth as singletons. The V gene's germline CDR1 is MNHEY and CDR2 SVGAGI. Trimming at V came to 6 bases and at J to 5 bases, leaving 9 bases not matched to a gene. This CDR3 has 16 amino acids. The sequencing sample was made of PBMCs or a T cell subset sorted from them (not recorded which). The chain combines TRBV6-5 with TRBJ2-2; 10 bases match TRBD1. The source is a man aged 18 to 29 who had mild COVID-19 (a few samples of this study predate the infection). Cell type and time point are not known. The CDR3 nucleotides read TGTGCCAGCAGGACGCCGGGACAGGGGTTGACCGGGGAGCTGTTTTTT. It specifies CASRTPGQGLTGELFF.